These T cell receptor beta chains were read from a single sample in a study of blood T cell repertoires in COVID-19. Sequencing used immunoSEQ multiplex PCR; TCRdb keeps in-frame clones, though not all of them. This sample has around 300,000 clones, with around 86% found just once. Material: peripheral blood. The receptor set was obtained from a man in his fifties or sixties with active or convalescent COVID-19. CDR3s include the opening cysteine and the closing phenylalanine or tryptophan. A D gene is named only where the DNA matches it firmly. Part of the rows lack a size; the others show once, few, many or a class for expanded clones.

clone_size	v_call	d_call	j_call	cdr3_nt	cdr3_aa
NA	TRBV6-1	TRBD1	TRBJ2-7	TGTGCCAGCAGTGCACGAAAGGGACAGGGGGAGACCTACGAGCAGTACTTC	CASSARKGQGETYEQYF
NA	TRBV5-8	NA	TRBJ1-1	TGTGCCAGCAGCTTGGTTGGGGGGGCGGGCACTGAAGCTTTCTTT	CASSLVGGAGTEAFF
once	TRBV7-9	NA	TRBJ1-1	TGTGCCAGCAGCAGCGGACGGACTGAAGCTTTCTTT	CASSSGRTEAFF
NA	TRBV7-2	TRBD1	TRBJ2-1	TGTGCCAGCAGAAGACAGGGCTCCTACAATGAGCAGTTCTTC	CASRRQGSYNEQFF
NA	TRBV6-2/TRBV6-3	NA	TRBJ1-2	TGTGCCAGCAGTTACTCGAACGTGAACTATGACTACACCTTC	CASSYSNVNYDYTF
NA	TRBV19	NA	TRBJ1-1	TGTGCCAGTAGTATAGCACAGGGCGGCACTGAAGCTTTCTTT	CASSIAQGGTEAFF
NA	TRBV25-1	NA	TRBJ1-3	TGTGCCAGCAGTACCCCGGGGGGCCGAGGAAACACCATATATTTT	CASSTPGGRGNTIYF
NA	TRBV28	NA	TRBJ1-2	TGTGCCAGCAGTTTAACGACAGTTAACTATGGCTACACCTTC	CASSLTTVNYGYTF
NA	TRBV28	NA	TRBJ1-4	TGTGCCAGCAGTTTTGGGAGATTCACAGTTAATGAAAAACTGTTTTTT	CASSFGRFTVNEKLFF
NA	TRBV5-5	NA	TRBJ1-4	TGTGCCAGCAGCTTGAAGGCTCAGGGTTGGGCCGAAAAACTGTTTTTT	CASSLKAQGWAEKLFF
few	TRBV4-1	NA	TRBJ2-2	TGCGCCAGCAGCCTGGATACGGGCAGGGCGAACACCGGGGAGCTGTTTTTT	CASSLDTGRANTGELFF
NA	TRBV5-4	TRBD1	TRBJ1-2	TGTGCCAGCAGCCCAGGAAACCCTGGGACAGGGAGCTATGGCTACACCTTC	CASSPGNPGTGSYGYTF
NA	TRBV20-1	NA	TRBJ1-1	TGCAGTGCTAGAGGGTTCGGGGTCGCTTTCTTT	CSARGFGVAFF
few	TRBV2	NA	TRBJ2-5	TGTGCCAGCACCCCCTTTACAGGTGGGGAGACCCAGTACTTC	CASTPFTGGETQYF
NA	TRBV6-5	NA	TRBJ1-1	TGTGCCAGCCTTCGGGCAGGCGGGAGCACTGAAGCTTTCTTT	CASLRAGGSTEAFF
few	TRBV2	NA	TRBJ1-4	TGTGCCAGCAGACGGACAGTTCCCAATGAAAAACTGTTTTTT	CASRRTVPNEKLFF
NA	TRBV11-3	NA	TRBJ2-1	TGTGCCAGCAGCTTAGGGGCGGGTCATGAGCAGTTCTTC	CASSLGAGHEQFF
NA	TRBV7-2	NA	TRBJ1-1	TGTGCCAGCAGCTCGTATCGGGGAACTGAAGCTTTCTTT	CASSSYRGTEAFF
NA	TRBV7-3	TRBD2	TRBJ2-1	TGTGCCAGCGGACTAGCGGGGAGTAGTAATGAGCAGTTCTTC	CASGLAGSSNEQFF
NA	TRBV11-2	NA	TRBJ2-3	TGTGCCAGCAGCCCGAGGCTAGCCCGGGCAGATACGCAGTATTTT	CASSPRLARADTQYF
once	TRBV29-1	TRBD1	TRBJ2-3	TGCAGCGCCCGAAAGGGACAGGGCTATACGCAGTATTTT	CSARKGQGYTQYF
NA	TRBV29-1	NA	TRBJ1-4	TGCAGCGTTGCCTACCCTCCACAACAGGAAAAACTGTTTTTT	CSVAYPPQQEKLFF
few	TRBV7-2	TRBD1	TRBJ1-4	TGTGCCAGCAGCTTATTGGGACAGGGAGAAAAACTGTTTTTT	CASSLLGQGEKLFF
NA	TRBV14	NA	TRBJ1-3	TGTGCCAGCAGCCGACAGGACGTCTCTGGAAACACCATATATTTT	CASSRQDVSGNTIYF
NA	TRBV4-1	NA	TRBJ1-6	TGCGCCAGCAGCCAAGAAGACAGCAATTCACCCCTCCACTTT	CASSQEDSNSPLHF
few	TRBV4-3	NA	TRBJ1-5	TGCGCCAGCAGCCAAGACAGTAGCAATCAGCCCCAGCATTTT	CASSQDSSNQPQHF
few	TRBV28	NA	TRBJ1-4	TGTACGACAAGATCGAATGAAAAACTGTTTTTT	CTTRSNEKLFF
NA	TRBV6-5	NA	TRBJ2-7	TGTGCCAGCAGTTACTCGACGGGGGAGCAGTACTTC	CASSYSTGEQYF
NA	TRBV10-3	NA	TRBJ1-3	TGTGCCATCAGTGAAGTTCGGGGGATATCTGGAAACACCATATATTTT	CAISEVRGISGNTIYF
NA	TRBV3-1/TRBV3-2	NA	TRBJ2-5	TGTGCCAGCAGCCAAGGGGCTAGCGTGGAAGAGACCCAGTACTTC	CASSQGASVEETQYF
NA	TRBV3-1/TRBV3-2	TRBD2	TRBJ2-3	TGTGCCAGCAGCCCGGGACTAGCGGGCGCAGATACGCAGTATTTT	CASSPGLAGADTQYF
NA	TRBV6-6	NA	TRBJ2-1	TGTGCCAGCAGCCCACCCTCGGGGAATGAGCAGTTCTTC	CASSPPSGNEQFF
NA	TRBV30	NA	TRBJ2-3	TGTGCCTGGAGTAAGGTGGGAGGTGCAGATACGCAGTATTTT	CAWSKVGGADTQYF
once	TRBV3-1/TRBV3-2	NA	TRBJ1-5	TGTGCCAGCAGCCAAGTTGTCGGAGCCAATCAGCCCCAGCATTTT	CASSQVVGANQPQHF
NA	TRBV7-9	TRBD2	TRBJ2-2	TGTGCCAGCAGCCCTAGCGGGAGAGATCGCGCCGGGGAGCTGTTTTTT	CASSPSGRDRAGELFF
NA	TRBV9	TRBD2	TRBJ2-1	TGTGCCAGCAGCGTAGACCCCGCTCTAGCGGGGGGGCACAATGAGCAGTTCTTC	CASSVDPALAGGHNEQFF
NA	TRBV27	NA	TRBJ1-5	TGTGCCAGCAGTTTTGATAGCGTAAATCAGCCCCAGCATTTT	CASSFDSVNQPQHF
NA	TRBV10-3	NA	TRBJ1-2	TGTGCCATCAGCCCAGCAGGGTACCCTTATGGCTACACCTTC	CAISPAGYPYGYTF
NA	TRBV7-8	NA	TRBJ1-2	TGTGCCAGCAGCTCCGTCGCGGATGCACTATGGCTGTGGCTTGCTGGCTACACCTTC	CASSSVADALWLWLAGYTF
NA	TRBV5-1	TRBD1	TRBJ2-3	TGCGCCAGCAGCTTGACAGGGGTCGAGACAGATACGCAGTATTTT	CASSLTGVETDTQYF
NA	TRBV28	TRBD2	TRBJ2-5	TGTGCCAGCAGTTCCGTGACACTAGCGGGAGTGGGAGAGACCCAGTACTTC	CASSSVTLAGVGETQYF
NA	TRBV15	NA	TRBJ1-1	TGTGCCACCAGCAGAGATAGCCGGACTGAAGCTTTCTTT	CATSRDSRTEAFF
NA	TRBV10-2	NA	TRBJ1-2	TGCGCCAGCAGTGACAGGACAGCCCACGGCTATGGCTACACCTTC	CASSDRTAHGYGYTF
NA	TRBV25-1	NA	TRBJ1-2	TGTGCCAGCAGTGAATCAGGCAGTTATGGCTACACCTTC	CASSESGSYGYTF
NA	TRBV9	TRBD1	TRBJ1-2	TGTGCCAGCGGGGACAGGGCTGGAGTTCGCTACACCTTC	CASGDRAGVRYTF
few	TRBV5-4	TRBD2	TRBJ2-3	TGTGCCGGAACTAGCGGGAGGGCCACAGATACGCAGTATTTT	CAGTSGRATDTQYF
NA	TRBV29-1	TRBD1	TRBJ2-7	TGCAGCGTGGGGGACAGGTACGAGCAGTACTTC	CSVGDRYEQYF
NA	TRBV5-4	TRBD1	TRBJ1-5	TGTGCCAGCAGCTTGGACAGGGGGGTCTATCAGCCCCAGCATTTT	CASSLDRGVYQPQHF
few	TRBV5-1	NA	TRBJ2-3	TGCGCCAGCAGCTTGGCCGGGTCGAGCACAGATACGCAGTATTTT	CASSLAGSSTDTQYF
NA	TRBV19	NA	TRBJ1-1	TGTGCCAGTAGTAACAGGGTCGAAGGCACTGAAGCTTTCTTT	CASSNRVEGTEAFF
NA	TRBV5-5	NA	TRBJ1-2	TGTGCCAGCGCTTACGCGCTCGGGGGGCCGCTTGGCTACACCTTC	CASAYALGGPLGYTF
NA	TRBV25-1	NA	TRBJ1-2	TGTGCCAGCAGGACTAGGACGGAGGGCTACACCTTC	CASRTRTEGYTF
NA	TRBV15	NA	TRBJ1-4	TGTGCCACCAGCAGAGCTAAAGGGGCAACTAATGAAAAACTGTTTTTT	CATSRAKGATNEKLFF
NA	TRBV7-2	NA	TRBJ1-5	TGTGCCAGCAGCTTAGGGCCCACATCAGCCCAGCATTTT	CASSLGPTSAQHF
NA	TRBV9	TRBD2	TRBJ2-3	TGTGCCAGCAGCCCCCAGCGGGACCCTAGCACAGATACGCAGTATTTT	CASSPQRDPSTDTQYF
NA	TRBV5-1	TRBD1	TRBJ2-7	TGCGCCAGCAGCTCCTATTGGACAGGGGCGATCGAGCAGTACTTC	CASSSYWTGAIEQYF
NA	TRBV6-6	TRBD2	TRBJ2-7	TGTGCCAGCAGGGGACTAGCGGGAGGGAACTACGAGCAGTACTTC	CASRGLAGGNYEQYF
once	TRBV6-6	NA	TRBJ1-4	TGTGCCAGCAGTTACCGGCCGGCAGGGGCTAGTGAAAAACTGTTTTTT	CASSYRPAGASEKLFF
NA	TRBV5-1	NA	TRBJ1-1	TGCGCCAGCAGCTTAGGGACAATGAACACTGAAGCTTTCTTT	CASSLGTMNTEAFF